These 15 T cell receptor beta chains were sequenced from one sample in a study of blood T cell repertoires in COVID-19. Method: immunoSEQ multiplex PCR; TCRdb's copy keeps in-frame clones and lacks some. Of around 82,000 clones detected, 70% to 90% appear once; the ten largest clones hold 12%. Sequencing used peripheral blood. These receptors were obtained from a man between 65 and 79 years old with active or convalescent COVID-19.

The chain is built from TRBV14 and TRBJ2-7; 9 bases match TRBD1. Germline V gives CDR1 SGHDN, CDR2 FVKESK. The CDR3 is 15 amino acids. The J segment lost 6 bases and the V segment lost 2 bases, leaving 8 bases of the junction unmatched. CDR3 sequence reads: CASSQLRDRAGEQYF. DNA of the CDR3: TGTGCCAGCAGCCAACTCCGGGACAGGGCCGGCGAGCAGTACTTC.

The gene calls are TRBV6-5 and TRBJ2-5; weak D call: TRBD2 (5 bases). This CDR3 is 13 amino acids long. V gave up 6 bases and J gave up 5 bases, with 13 bases separating them. Per germline, CDR1 MNHEY and CDR2 SVGAGI. CDR3 region: CASSRYREETQYF. The CDR3 coding sequence is TGTGCCAGCAGCAGGTATAGGGAGGAGACCCAGTACTTC.

V gene TRBV18 combines with J gene TRBJ2-3, with a tentative D call TRBD2 (5 bases). The length of the CDR3 is 15 residues. Germline V gene lookup returns CDR1 KGHSH and CDR2 LQKENI. Trimming stripped 4 bases from V and 2 bases from J, with 13 bases between. CDR3 residues: CASSLASPPTDTQYF. Written as DNA, the CDR3 is TGTGCCAGCTCACTGGCTAGCCCCCCCACAGATACGCAGTATTTT.

The V call is TRBV19, the J call TRBJ1-2; D possibly corresponds to TRBD1 (5 bases). CDR3 length: 15 residues. Germline lookup yields CDR1 LNHDA and CDR2 SQIVND (reference sequence). The V end was cut by 6 bases, the J end by 7 bases, with 21 bases between. CDR3 DNA sequence: TGTGCCAGTAGGTTCGGGACTGCCCGCGAAAGTGGCTACACCTTC. As protein: CASRFGTARESGYTF. Full variable domain (missing parts from reference TRBV19 and TRBJ1-2): DGGITQSPKYLFRKEGQNVTLSCEQNLNHDAMYWYRQDPGQGLRLIYYSQIVNDFQKGDIAEGYSVSREKKESFPLTVTSAQKNPTAFYLCASRFGTARESGYTFGSGTRLTVV.

The gene calls are TRBV30 and TRBJ1-2; 7 positions match TRBD1. V lost 2 bases to trimming and J lost 3 bases; unmatched junction nucleotides: 6. Germline values: CDR1 GTSNPN, CDR2 SVGIG (reference sequence). This CDR3 comprises 14 residues. The CDR3: CAWSPLDRDYGYTF. The DNA for the CDR3 is TGTGCCTGGAGTCCACTCGACAGGGACTATGGCTACACCTTC.

This chain connects TRBV28 to TRBJ1-2; 7 bases fit TRBD1. Per germline, CDR1 MDHEN and CDR2 SYDVKM. The CDR3 has 14 amino acids. V gave up 5 bases and J gave up 3 bases; unmatched junction bases: 6. The CDR3 protein is CASSLGQRDYGYTF. The CDR3, as DNA: TGTGCCAGCAGTCTGGGACAGAGGGACTATGGCTACACCTTC.

The table lists this clone with a count of one. The V call is TRBV7-9, the J call TRBJ1-1; D may be TRBD1 (6 bases). Trimming pared 1 base from V and 2 bases from J, leaving 11 bases between. This CDR3 comprises 15 residues. Germline V CDR1 and CDR2: SEHNR, FQNEAQ (reference sequence). Here the CDR3 reads CASSLGAGDNTEAFF. For the CDR3, the DNA is TGTGCCAGCAGCTTAGGAGCAGGGGACAACACTGAAGCTTTCTTT.

The V call is TRBV5-4, the J call TRBJ1-2; possible D gene TRBD1, 6 bases. Trimming pared 5 bases from V and 0 bases from J, leaving 14 bases between. Germline CDR1 is SGHNT and CDR2 is YYREEE (reference sequence). This CDR3 comprises 15 residues. CDR3 region: CASRPGHQANYGYTF. Here the CDR3 DNA reads TGTGCCAGCAGACCGGGACACCAAGCTAACTATGGCTACACCTTC.

Concerning this clone itself: Other DNA sequences in the same sample also yield this CDR3. The chain recombines TRBV12-3 or TRBV12-4 with TRBJ2-7, with 7 bases that match TRBD1. J gave up 12 bases and V 5 bases, and 13 bases lay outside the gene matches. The CDR3 is 13 residues long. The CDR3 bases are TGTGCCAGCAGTCCGAAAAACGACAGGGTGAGGTACTTC. This translates into CASSPKNDRVRYF.

The chain carries TRBV28 and TRBJ1-6; 7 nucleotides line up with TRBD1. V shed 3 bases, J shed 7 bases, and the junction held 3 bases outside the gene matches. The germline gives CDR1 MDHEN, CDR2 SYDVKM. The CDR3 has 14 amino acids. The CDR3 DNA reads as TGTGCCAGCAGTTTTGGGACAGAAAATTCACCCCTCCACTTT. Its translation is CASSFGTENSPLHF. Complete variable domain (other parts from reference TRBV28 and TRBJ1-6): DVKVTQSSRYLVKRTGEKVFLECVQDMDHENMFWYRQDPGLGLRLIYFSYDVKMKEKGDIPEGYSVSREKKERFSLILESASTNQTSMYLCASSFGTENSPLHFGNGTRLTVT.

This chain uses TRBV18 with TRBJ2-7; 8 bases fit TRBD1. The V and J ends lost 4 bases and 5 bases, in that order; junction bases with no gene match: 4. In germline, CDR1 is KGHSH, CDR2 LQKENI. This CDR3 contains 13 residues. CDR3 region: CASSLDRVHEQYF. DNA for the CDR3: TGTGCCAGCTCACTGGACAGGGTCCACGAGCAGTACTTC.

The V call is TRBV2, the J call TRBJ2-1, with 8 bases fitting TRBD1. Germline CDR1 SNHLY, CDR2 FYNNEI. Germline trimming cut 4 bases from V and 7 bases from J; bases unmatched to any gene: 12. This CDR3 is built from 16 residues. Written as DNA, the CDR3 is TGTGCCAGCAGTGTTTTTCAGGACAGGGCCCAAAATGAGCAGTTCTTC. Translated: CASSVFQDRAQNEQFF.

The chain uses TRBV5-6 and TRBJ2-2, with 9 positions matching TRBD2. V lost 2 bases and J lost 6; bases outside the gene matches: 11. CDR3 size: 17 residues. Germline values: CDR1 SGHDT, CDR2 YYEEEE. The CDR3 is CASSFSSFRGGAGELFF. CDR3 sequence (DNA): TGTGCCAGCAGCTTTAGTTCATTTCGCGGGGGGGCCGGGGAGCTGTTTTTT.

This clone was counted only a few times. This chain links TRBV5-1 with TRBJ2-7, with 7 bases identical to TRBD1. This CDR3 is 19 amino acids long. V lost 2 bases and J lost 2; bases outside the gene matches: 19. Germline V gene sequence: CDR1 SGHRS, CDR2 YFSETQ. The CDR3 here is CASSFVQRSGTELPYEQYF. CDR3 coding DNA: TGCGCCAGCAGCTTTGTACAACGCTCGGGGACAGAGCTACCCTACGAGCAGTACTTC.

This clone was picked up a small number of times. This chain links TRBV4-1 with TRBJ2-7, with 8 bases aligning to TRBD1. This CDR3 region has 16 residues. CDR1 is MGHRA and CDR2 is YSYEKL in the germline V gene. With V trimmed by 1 base and J by 5 bases, 10 bases remained unmatched. CDR3 sequence: CASSQGGRGRRNEQYF. Written as DNA, the CDR3 is TGCGCCAGCAGCCAAGGGGGCAGGGGGCGCAGGAACGAGCAGTACTTC.